The 25 T cell receptor beta chains presented below share a single source sample, sequenced in a study of vaccination and CD4 T cells after COVID-19. Specified treatment: roughly 10-day PBMC culture with coronavirus spike peptide pools or control peptides (ViraFEST assay). No antigen has been identified for these receptors. The Oncomine TCR Beta short-read assay sequenced DNA from cultured CD4+ T cells. MiXCR was run by TCRdb on the PCR reads, yielding one entry per CDR3 protein. The sample includes several thousand distinct CDR3 sequences, 50% to 60% seen only once; the top ten take about 7.6%. The sample comprised CD4+ T cells from blood, cultured in vitro. The receptors originated from a human donor who had recovered from COVID-19.

The CDR3 loop reads CASSKWTANTEAFF. The DNA for the CDR3 is TGTGCCAGCAGCAAGTGGACAGCTAACACTGAAGCTTTCTTT. The chain combines TRBV6-2 or TRBV6-3 with TRBJ1-1; weak D call: TRBD1 (6 bases). Germline V gene lookup returns CDR1 MNHEY and CDR2 SVGEGT. Trimming left V 6 bases short and J 2 bases short, with 13 bases between. The CDR3 is made up of 14 amino acids.

CDR3 loop: CASSPSRALRTDTQYF. The CDR3 DNA reads as TGTGCCAGCAGCCCCTCTAGGGCCCTACGCACAGATACGCAGTATTTT. The chain carries TRBV3-1 and TRBJ2-3, with D unclear. This CDR3 has 16 residues. Trimming took 4 bases from V and 1 from J, leaving 15 bases between them. CDR1 and CDR2 (germline): LGHDT, YNNKEL (reference sequence).

The V and J genes are TRBV19 and TRBJ1-5; 8 positions agree with TRBD1. The germline gives CDR1 LNHDA, CDR2 SQIVND (reference sequence). This CDR3 region has 16 residues. The V segment lost 6 bases and the J segment 0 bases; nucleotides outside the gene matches: 7. The CDR3 DNA reads as TGTGCCAGTAGATCCGGGACAGGTGGTAGCAATCAGCCCCAGCATTTT. It codes for CASRSGTGGSNQPQHF. Looking up the rest from reference TRBV19 and TRBJ1-5 gives the full variable domain: DGGITQSPKYLFRKEGQNVTLSCEQNLNHDAMYWYRQDPGQGLRLIYYSQIVNDFQKGDIAEGYSVSREKKESFPLTVTSAQKNPTAFYLCASRSGTGGSNQPQHFGDGTRLSIL.

The rearrangement uses TRBV24-1 and TRBJ2-5; D not certain. The CDR3 runs 12 residues. The V end lost 9 bases, the J end lost 7 bases, and 14 bases lay between the germline ends. Per the germline V gene, CDR1 is KGHDR and CDR2 is SFDVKD. CDR3 loop: CATGSSSGTQYF. The CDR3 nucleotides are TGTGCCACCGGTTCTTCTTCTGGGACCCAGTACTTC.

The chain links TRBV19 to TRBJ1-5; unclear D gene. CDR1 LNHDA and CDR2 SQIVND come from the germline V gene (reference sequence). This CDR3 is 14 amino acids long. Between the trimmed V and J ends, which lost 8 bases and 7 bases, there was a span of 18 bases. The CDR3 region has the DNA TGTGCCAGTTGCGGGCGCAACCTTTTCCAGCCCCAGCATTTT. Translating gives CASCGRNLFQPQHF.

This chain connects TRBV11-2 to TRBJ1-2; D might be TRBD1 (6 bases). CDR3 length: 15 residues. V was shortened by 5 bases and J by 0 bases, with 13 bases between the two germline ends. Per the germline V gene, CDR1 is SGHAT and CDR2 is FQNNGV. CDR3 DNA sequence: TGTGCCAGCAGCCGCGAGGACAGCCCTAACTATGGCTACACCTTC. Amino acids: CASSREDSPNYGYTF.

The V call is TRBV30, the J call TRBJ1-2; D not resolved. V lost 4 bases and J 3 bases, leaving 15 bases between the germline ends. Germline V CDR1 and CDR2: GTSNPN, SVGIG (reference sequence). The CDR3 runs 14 residues. The CDR3 DNA reads as TGTGCCTGGACTTCACAGCCCCTGGACTATGGCTACACCTTC. It encodes CAWTSQPLDYGYTF.

The rearrangement links TRBV30 to TRBJ1-1, with 7 bases lining up with TRBD1. CDR3 length equals 14 residues. V lost 4 bases to trimming and J lost 5 bases; unmatched junction nucleotides: 10. Germline V gene data show CDR1 as GTSNPN and CDR2 as SVGIG (reference sequence). CDR3 sequence (DNA): TGTGCCTGGAAGCAGACTAGGGGGCTGACTGAAGCTTTCTTT. Its translation is CAWKQTRGLTEAFF.

This clonotype was found a few times. V gene TRBV7-3 combines with J gene TRBJ2-2, with 7 bases identical to TRBD2. The V gene's germline CDR1 is SGHTA and CDR2 FQGTGA. This CDR3 is built from 13 residues. V lost 5 bases to trimming and J lost 5 bases; unmatched junction nucleotides: 2. CDR3 in DNA: TGTGCCAGCAGCGAACTAGCGACCGGGGAGCTGTTTTTT. Amino acids: CASSELATGELFF.

The genes are TRBV7-9 and TRBJ2-1, with D tentatively TRBD1 (6 bases). The CDR3 totals 12 residues. V lost 6 bases and J 8 bases, leaving 11 bases between the germline ends. Germline V gene sequence: CDR1 SEHNR, CDR2 FQNEAQ (reference sequence). CDR3 protein: CASSQGYDEQFF. The CDR3 DNA reads as TGTGCCAGCAGTCAGGGGTACGATGAGCAGTTCTTC.

This clonotype was seen just once. This chain connects TRBV9 to TRBJ1-5, with D uncertain. Germline CDR1 is SGDLS and CDR2 is YYNGEE. This CDR3 is built from 14 residues. V shed 4 bases and J shed 5 bases, with 13 bases lying between them. The CDR3 region has the DNA TGTGCCAGCAGCTTCCTCGGGGAAGATCAGCCCCAGCATTTT. This gives the protein CASSFLGEDQPQHF.

The chain carries TRBV4-1 and TRBJ2-1; D not certain. The CDR3 length is 14 residues. Between the trimmed V and J ends, which lost 0 bases and 8 bases, there was a span of 11 bases. Germline lookup yields CDR1 MGHRA and CDR2 YSYEKL. The CDR3 DNA reads as TGCGCCAGCAGCCAAGAATTTCGGCCCGATGAGCAGTTCTTC. Protein product: CASSQEFRPDEQFF.

This rearrangement joins TRBV20-1 to TRBJ1-2, with a tentative D call TRBD1 (6 bases). V lost 0 bases and J 0 bases, leaving 11 bases between the germline ends. Germline V gives CDR1 DFQATT, CDR2 SNEGSKA (reference sequence). The CDR3 consists of 15 residues. For the CDR3, the DNA is TGCAGTGCTAGAGAGGCCGACAGGACTAACTATGGCTACACCTTC. This sequence encodes CSAREADRTNYGYTF.

Judged by abundance, this clonotype is medium-sized. This sequence joins TRBV6-1 and TRBJ2-7; D uncertain. From germline, CDR1 is MNHNS and CDR2 SASEGT. V lost 8 bases, J lost 3 bases, and 23 bases lay in between. The CDR3 has 16 residues. The chain's CDR3 is CASQNPPGQSGYEQYF. Here the CDR3 DNA reads TGTGCCAGCCAAAATCCTCCCGGGCAGAGTGGCTACGAGCAGTACTTC.

This clonotype was picked up a small number of times. The chain links TRBV19 to TRBJ1-1; D may be TRBD1 (5 bases). The CDR3 totals 14 residues. CDR1 and CDR2 (germline): LNHDA, SQIVND (reference sequence). V gave up 5 bases and J gave up 2 bases, with 12 bases separating them. CDR3 nucleotides: TGTGCCAGTAGTTCTCATCAGGGTAACACTGAAGCTTTCTTT. Translated, it gives CASSSHQGNTEAFF.

The CDR3 reads CSARATSKVGWDEQFF. The CDR3 DNA sequence: TGCAGTGCTAGAGCCACTAGTAAGGTCGGGTGGGATGAGCAGTTCTTC. The chain couples TRBV20-1 to TRBJ2-1; possible D gene TRBD2, 5 bases. Germline loops: CDR1 DFQATT, CDR2 SNEGSKA (reference sequence). V gave up 1 base and J gave up 8 bases, with 21 bases separating them. There are 16 residues in the CDR3.

Judged by abundance, this clonotype is medium-sized. The chain carries TRBV30 and TRBJ2-5; D is uncertain. The CDR3 totals 14 residues. Germline V lookup: CDR1 GTSNPN, CDR2 SVGIG (reference sequence). The V end was cut by 2 bases, the J end by 1 base, with 11 bases between. The CDR3 DNA reads TGTGCCTGGAGTAGAAGTGACTTCCAAGAGACCCAGTACTTC. This gives the protein CAWSRSDFQETQYF.

This chain joins TRBV12-3 or TRBV12-4 and TRBJ2-7; D is uncertain. The CDR3 spans 14 residues. The V and J ends lost 6 bases and 0 bases respectively, with 12 bases between them. The CDR3 region is CASRRTASSYEQYF. In DNA form, the CDR3 reads TGTGCCAGCAGGCGGACGGCGAGCTCCTACGAGCAGTACTTC.

Sample share makes this clonotype large. This chain joins TRBV19 and TRBJ1-2; D perhaps matches TRBD1 (6 bases). In germline, CDR1 is LNHDA, CDR2 SQIVND (reference sequence). V dropped 2 bases and J dropped 12 bases, with 16 bases sitting between them. The CDR3 sequence is 13 residues long. CDR3 DNA: TGTGCCAGTAGTATAAGTGGGCAGGGGCACCACACCTTC. Residues: CASSISGQGHHTF.

The sample holds a few counts of this clonotype. The chain uses TRBV10-3 and TRBJ1-1; possible D gene TRBD1, 5 bases. Germline CDR1 reads ENHRY; CDR2 reads SYGVKD. This CDR3 region has 13 residues. The V end lost 10 bases, the J end lost 4 bases, and 16 bases lay between the germline ends. The CDR3 region has the DNA TGTGCCAGCAGGGTGCCGGGGGGCACTGAAGCTTTCTTT. Translating gives CASRVPGGTEAFF.

This clonotype was found a few times. This chain uses TRBV12-3 or TRBV12-4 with TRBJ2-4; 9 bases agree with TRBD1. The V segment lost 4 bases and the J segment 9 bases; nucleotides outside the gene matches: 7. CDR3 length: 14 residues. The CDR3 is CASSSHRGLGIQYF. CDR3 nucleotides: TGTGCCAGCAGTTCACACAGGGGGCTCGGCATTCAGTACTTC.

This clonotype was counted only a few times. This chain links TRBV20-1 with TRBJ1-6; 9 bases are shared with TRBD1. Trimming at V came to 1 base and at J to 6 bases, leaving 10 bases not matched to a gene. There are 17 residues in the CDR3. Germline V gene lookup returns CDR1 DFQATT and CDR2 SNEGSKA (reference sequence). The CDR3 spells CSARGETGQGANSPLHF. The CDR3 coding sequence is TGCAGTGCTAGAGGGGAAACGGGACAGGGAGCTAATTCACCCCTCCACTTT.

V usage is TRBV24-1 and J usage is TRBJ1-2; D is undetermined. Deletions cut 4 bases from V and 2 bases from J, with 10 bases between. Germline CDR1 KGHDR, CDR2 SFDVKD. This CDR3 comprises 14 residues. DNA of the CDR3: TGTGCCACCAGTGAGGGCGGACCCAACTATGGCTACACCTTC. It is translated as CATSEGGPNYGYTF.

The rearrangement links TRBV9 to TRBJ2-3; weak D call: TRBD2 (6 bases). The germline V gene encodes CDR1 SGDLS and CDR2 YYNGEE. The CDR3 has 14 residues. The ends were cut back, 6 bases at V and 3 bases at J, with 14 bases in the middle. In DNA form, the CDR3 reads TGTGCCAGCACCCTAGGAGGAGGGACAGATACGCAGTATTTT. It encodes CASTLGGGTDTQYF. Supplemented by reference TRBV9 and TRBJ2-3, the full variable domain reads DSGVTQTPKHLITATGQRVTLRCSPRSGDLSVYWYQQSLDQGLQFLIQYYNGEERAKGNILERFSAQQFPDLHSELNLSSLELGDSALYFCASTLGGGTDTQYFGPGTRLTVL.

This clonotype occurred a few times. V usage is TRBV20-1 and J usage is TRBJ2-5, with 10 bases fitting TRBD2. This CDR3 comprises 13 residues. V lost 5 bases to trimming and J lost 5 bases; unmatched junction nucleotides: 5. The germline CDR1 and CDR2 sequences are DFQATT and SNEGSKA (reference sequence). The CDR3 region has the DNA TGCAGTGCTCAGCGGGGGGGCGCTGAGACCCAGTACTTC. Translating it yields CSAQRGGAETQYF.